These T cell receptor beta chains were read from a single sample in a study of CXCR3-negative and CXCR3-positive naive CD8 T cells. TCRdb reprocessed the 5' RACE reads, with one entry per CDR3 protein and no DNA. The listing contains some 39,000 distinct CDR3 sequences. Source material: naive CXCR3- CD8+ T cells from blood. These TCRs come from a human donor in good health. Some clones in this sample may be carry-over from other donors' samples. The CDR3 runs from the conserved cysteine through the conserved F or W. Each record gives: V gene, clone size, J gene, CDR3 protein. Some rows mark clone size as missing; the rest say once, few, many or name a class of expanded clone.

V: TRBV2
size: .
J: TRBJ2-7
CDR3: CASEGTGGPEQYF

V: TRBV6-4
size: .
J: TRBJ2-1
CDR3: CASSEGRGANEQFF

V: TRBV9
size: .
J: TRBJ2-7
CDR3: CASSESDFYEQYF

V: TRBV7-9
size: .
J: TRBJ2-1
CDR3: CASSSWDSSGNEQFF

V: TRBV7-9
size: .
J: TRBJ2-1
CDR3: CASADRDTSNEQFF

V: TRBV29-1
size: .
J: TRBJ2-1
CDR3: CSVELGSGNEQFF

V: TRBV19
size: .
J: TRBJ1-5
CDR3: CASSIVGQPQHF

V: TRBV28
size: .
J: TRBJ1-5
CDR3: CASSETGLGNQPQHF

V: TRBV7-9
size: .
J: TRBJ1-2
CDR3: CASSLALGDRAKFYYGYTF

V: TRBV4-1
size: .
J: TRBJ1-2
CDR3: CASSQMGVSYGYTF

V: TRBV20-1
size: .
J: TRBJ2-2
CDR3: CSARVPRDTGELFF

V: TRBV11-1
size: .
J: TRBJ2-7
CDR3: CASSRGASYEQYF

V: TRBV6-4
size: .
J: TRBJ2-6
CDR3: CASSDGGSGANVLTF

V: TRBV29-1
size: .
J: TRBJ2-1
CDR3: CSVEEGYNEQFF

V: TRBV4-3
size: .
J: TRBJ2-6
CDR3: CASSHLAFSGANVLTF

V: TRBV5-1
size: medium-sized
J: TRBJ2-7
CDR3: CASSFGQSYEQYF

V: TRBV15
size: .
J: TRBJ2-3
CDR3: CAVTSGGASDTQYF

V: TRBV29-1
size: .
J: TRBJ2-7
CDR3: CSAWTSGSYEQYF

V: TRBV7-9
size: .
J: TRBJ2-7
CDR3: CASSLGLAGGLEQYF

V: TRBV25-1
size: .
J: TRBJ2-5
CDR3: CASSGEGKANKETQYF

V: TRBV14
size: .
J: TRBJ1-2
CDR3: CASSPGQGTYGYTF

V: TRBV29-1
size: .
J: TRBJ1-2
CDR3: CSVPRDDYGYTF

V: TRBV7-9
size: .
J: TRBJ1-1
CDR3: CASSLSGTDTEAFF

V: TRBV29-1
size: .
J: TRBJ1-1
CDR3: CSVEDKNTEAFF

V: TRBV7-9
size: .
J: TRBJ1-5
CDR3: CASRLGPRDSNQPQHF

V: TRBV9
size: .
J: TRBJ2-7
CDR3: CASSPARGGAYEQYF

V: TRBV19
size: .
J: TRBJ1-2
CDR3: CASRRLTGGEGYTF

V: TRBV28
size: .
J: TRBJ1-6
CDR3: CASSLPSTELPGNSPLHF

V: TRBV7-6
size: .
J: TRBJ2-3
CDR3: CASSLAGDPYTDTQYF

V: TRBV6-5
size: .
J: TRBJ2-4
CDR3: CASSPVSTGIQYF

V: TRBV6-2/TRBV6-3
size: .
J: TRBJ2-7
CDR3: CASVKRGSRVGDEQYF

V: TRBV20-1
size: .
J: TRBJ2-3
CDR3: CSASRFLRDPSMTTQYF

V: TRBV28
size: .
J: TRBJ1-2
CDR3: CASSFISYGYTF

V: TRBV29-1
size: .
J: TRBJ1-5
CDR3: CSVVSWTGAQHF

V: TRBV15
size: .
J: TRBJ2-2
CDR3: CATSTGTDTGELFF

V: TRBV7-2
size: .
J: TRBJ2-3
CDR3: CASSPIAGLTDTQYF

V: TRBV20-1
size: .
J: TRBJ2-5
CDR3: CSARDPSLAGGPGETQYF

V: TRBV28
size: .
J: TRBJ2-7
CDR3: CAITIGYEQYF

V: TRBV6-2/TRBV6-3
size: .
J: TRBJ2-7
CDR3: CASSHPPGAAYEQYF

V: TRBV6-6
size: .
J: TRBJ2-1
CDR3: CASTYTDYNEQFF

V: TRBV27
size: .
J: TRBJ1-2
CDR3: CASSRLEGNKGYTF

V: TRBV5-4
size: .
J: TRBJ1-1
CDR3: CASSLETGYTEAFF

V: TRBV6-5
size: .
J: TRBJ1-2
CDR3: CASSYSDHPGSGYTF

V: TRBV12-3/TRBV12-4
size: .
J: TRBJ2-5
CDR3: CASRGYQETQYF

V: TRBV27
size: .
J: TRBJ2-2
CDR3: CASGQPANTGELFF

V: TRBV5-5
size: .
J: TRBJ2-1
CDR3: CASRLVWGRYNEQFF

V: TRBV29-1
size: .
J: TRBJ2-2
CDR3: CSFRQSIPGELFF

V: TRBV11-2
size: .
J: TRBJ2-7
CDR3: CASSLGQGGLYEQYF

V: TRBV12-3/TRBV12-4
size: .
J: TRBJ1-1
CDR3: CASSQRGGTEAFF